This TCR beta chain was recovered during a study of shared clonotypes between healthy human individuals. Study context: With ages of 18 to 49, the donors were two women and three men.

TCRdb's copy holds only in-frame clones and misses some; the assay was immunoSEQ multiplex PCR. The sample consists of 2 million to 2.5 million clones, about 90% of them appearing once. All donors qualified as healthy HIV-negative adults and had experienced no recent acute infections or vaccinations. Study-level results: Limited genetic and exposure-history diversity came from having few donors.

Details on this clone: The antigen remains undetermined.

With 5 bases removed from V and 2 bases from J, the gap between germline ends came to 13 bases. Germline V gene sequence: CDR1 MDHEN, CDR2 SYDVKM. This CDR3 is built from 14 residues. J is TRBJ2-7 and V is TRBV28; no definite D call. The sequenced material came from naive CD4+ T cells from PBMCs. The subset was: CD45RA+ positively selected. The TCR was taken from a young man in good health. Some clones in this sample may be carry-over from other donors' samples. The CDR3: CASSAPSRPYEQYF. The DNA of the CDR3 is TGTGCCAGCAGTGCCCCCTCCCGCCCCTACGAGCAGTACTTC. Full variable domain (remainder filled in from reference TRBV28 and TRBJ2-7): DVKVTQSSRYLVKRTGEKVFLECVQDMDHENMFWYRQDPGLGLRLIYFSYDVKMKEKGDIPEGYSVSREKKERFSLILESASTNQTSMYLCASSAPSRPYEQYFGPGTRLTVT.